The 6 T cell receptor beta chains presented below share a single source sample, sequenced in a study of OX40 agonist ivuxolimab in advanced cancers. Method: immunoSEQ multiplex PCR; TCRdb's copy keeps in-frame clones and lacks some. The sample carries around 62,000 clones, 75% to 85% recorded once. The starting material was CD4+ or CD8+ T cells sorted from blood, obtained in a trial of the OX40 agonist ivuxolimab. The receptors here all came from an adult with an advanced solid tumor such as melanoma, head and neck, liver or kidney cancer.

The rearrangement uses TRBV14 and TRBJ1-2; 11 bases match TRBD1. The V gene's germline CDR1 is SGHDN and CDR2 FVKESK. The CDR3 consists of 15 residues. V dropped 4 bases and J dropped 2; count of bases not matched to a gene: 3. The CDR3 nucleotides are TGTGCCAGCAGCCCACGGGACAGGGGGAACTATGGCTACACCTTC. This encodes CASSPRDRGNYGYTF.

This clone was found once. The V gene is TRBV28, the J gene TRBJ1-2; D perhaps matches TRBD1 (5 bases). The germline CDR1 and CDR2 sequences are MDHEN and SYDVKM. The V gene lost 1 base and the J gene lost 8 bases, with 14 bases spanning the gap. This CDR3 is built from 14 residues. The CDR3 reads CASSLSLGQEGYTF. For the CDR3, the DNA is TGTGCCAGCAGTTTATCGTTGGGGCAGGAGGGCTACACCTTC.

J is TRBJ1-3 and V is TRBV10-3; TRBD1 aligns across 10 bases. CDR1 and CDR2 (germline): ENHRY, SYGVKD. This CDR3 is built from 16 residues. V was pared by 7 bases and J by 0 bases, with 6 bases of the junction left unmatched. Here the CDR3 DNA reads TGTGCCATCAATAGACAGGGGGCAGCCTCTGGAAACACCATATATTTT. Translation gives CAINRQGAASGNTIYF.

In DNA, the CDR3 is TGTGCCAGCAGCTTTTGGCAGGCCCCCTCCAAACTGTTTTTT. Translated: CASSFWQAPSKLFF. The V gene is TRBV5-6, the J gene TRBJ1-4; no clear D gene. V gave up 2 bases and J gave up 11 bases, with 16 bases separating them. Germline CDR1 is SGHDT and CDR2 is YYEEEE. The CDR3 has 14 residues.

The chain links TRBV6-4 to TRBJ2-3; weak D call: TRBD2 (6 bases). The V gene lost 5 bases and the J gene lost 3 bases, with 12 bases spanning the gap. From germline, CDR1 is MRHNA and CDR2 SNTAGT. The CDR3 totals 14 residues. The CDR3: CASSRGGETDTQYF. In nucleotides, the CDR3 is TGTGCCAGCAGTCGGGGCGGGGAGACAGATACGCAGTATTTT.

The chain is built from TRBV9 and TRBJ2-5, with D perhaps TRBD1 (5 bases). V lost 0 bases to trimming and J lost 0 bases, with 9 bases between them. The CDR3 sequence is 15 residues long. Looked up from germline, CDR1 is SGDLS and CDR2 is YYNGEE. In DNA form, the CDR3 reads TGTGCCAGCAGCGTAGATGGGGCGAACCAAGAGACCCAGTACTTC. Translation gives CASSVDGANQETQYF. The full variable domain, in which reference TRBV9 and TRBJ2-5 provide the parts outside the CDR3, is DSGVTQTPKHLITATGQRVTLRCSPRSGDLSVYWYQQSLDQGLQFLIQYYNGEERAKGNILERFSAQQFPDLHSELNLSSLELGDSALYFCASSVDGANQETQYFGPGTRLLVL.